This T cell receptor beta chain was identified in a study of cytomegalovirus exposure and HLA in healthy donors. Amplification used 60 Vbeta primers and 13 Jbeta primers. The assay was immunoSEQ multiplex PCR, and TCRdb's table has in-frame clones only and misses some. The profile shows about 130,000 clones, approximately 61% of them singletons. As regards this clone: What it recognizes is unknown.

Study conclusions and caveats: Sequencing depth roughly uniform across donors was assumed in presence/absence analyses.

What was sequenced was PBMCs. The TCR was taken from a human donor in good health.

This chain's CDR3 is CASSLAAITGEQYF. Here the CDR3 DNA reads TGTGCCAGCAGCTTGGCTGCAATCACAGGCGAGCAGTACTTC. The chain couples TRBV5-4 to TRBJ2-7, with D tentatively TRBD1 (5 bases). Trimming left V 0 bases short and J 6 bases short, with 13 bases between. Germline CDR1 and CDR2: SGHNT and YYREEE (reference sequence). This CDR3 contains 14 residues.